These 20 T cell receptor beta chains were sequenced from one sample in a study of cytomegalovirus exposure and HLA in healthy donors. Use of 60 Vbeta and 13 Jbeta primers characterized the PCR. Here immunoSEQ multiplex PCR was the method, and the copy in TCRdb shows in-frame clones only, minus some. The repertoire consists of 150,000 to 200,000 clones, with roughly 70% occurring once and the leading ten covering about 2.5%. The material sequenced was PBMCs. These receptors came from a woman in her 40s in good health and CMV-seropositive.

This chain links TRBV28 with TRBJ1-5; 10 bases map to TRBD1. J lost 11 bases, V lost 6 bases, and 7 bases had no gene match. The CDR3 covers 13 residues. Germline CDR1 MDHEN, CDR2 SYDVKM. The CDR3 coding sequence is TGTGCCAGCAGCCCCGGGACAGGGGAATCCCAGCATTTT. This encodes CASSPGTGESQHF.

V gene TRBV7-2 combines with J gene TRBJ1-3, with 7 bases aligning to TRBD1. The junction had 7 bases not matched to a gene; V was cut back by 5 bases and J by 0 bases. The germline V gene encodes CDR1 SGHTA and CDR2 FQGNSA. This CDR3 contains 16 residues. The DNA for the CDR3 is TGTGCCAGCAGCATCCAGGGGGTGATCTCTGGAAACACCATATATTTT. It yields the protein CASSIQGVISGNTIYF.

V gene TRBV19 combines with J gene TRBJ2-3, with 14 positions matching TRBD2. With V trimmed by 5 bases and J by 3 bases, 7 bases remained unmatched. Germline V CDR1 and CDR2: LNHDA, SQIVND (reference sequence). The length of the CDR3 is 17 residues. CDR3 sequence reads: CASSHGTSGSWTDTQYF. In DNA, the CDR3 is TGTGCCAGTAGTCACGGGACTAGCGGGAGTTGGACAGATACGCAGTATTTT.

The V call is TRBV7-9, the J call TRBJ1-3; TRBD1 aligns across 7 bases. The V gene end was trimmed by 3 bases and the J gene end by 0 bases; junction bases not matched to a gene: 5. Germline CDR1 SEHNR, CDR2 FQNEAQ (reference sequence). This CDR3 has 16 amino acids. The CDR3 reads CASSFQQGISGNTIYF. Written as DNA, the CDR3 is TGTGCCAGCAGCTTCCAACAGGGGATCTCTGGAAACACCATATATTTT.

The V call is TRBV5-4, the J call TRBJ2-6; maybe TRBD2 (7 bases). The V gene lost 2 bases and the J gene lost 3 bases, with 12 bases spanning the gap. The CDR3 extends over 16 amino acids. The germline gives CDR1 SGHNT, CDR2 YYREEE (reference sequence). The CDR3 region is CASSLRGAGGANVLTF. Here the CDR3 DNA reads TGTGCCAGCAGCTTACGGGGGGCGGGTGGGGCCAACGTCCTGACTTTC. Drawing the rest from reference TRBV5-4 and TRBJ2-6, the complete variable domain is ETGVTQSPTHLIKTRGQQVTLRCSSQSGHNTVSWYQQALGQGPQFIFQYYREEENGRGNFPPRFSGLQFPNYSSELNVNALELDDSALYLCASSLRGAGGANVLTFGAGSRLTVL.

This sequence joins TRBV7-9 and TRBJ2-6; a possible D gene is TRBD1 (5 bases). Germline CDR1 reads SEHNR; CDR2 reads FQNEAQ (reference sequence). V was trimmed by 3 bases and J by 2 bases, leaving 8 bases between them. The CDR3 totals 15 residues. Here the CDR3 DNA reads TGTGCCAGCAGCTTCAAAGGGGCTGGGGCCAACGTCCTGACTTTC. Protein sequence: CASSFKGAGANVLTF.

This chain joins TRBV7-8 and TRBJ2-2, with 7 nucleotides matching TRBD1. The CDR3 consists of 15 residues. The V and J ends lost 3 bases and 4 bases, in that order; junction bases with no gene match: 5. CDR1 and CDR2 (germline): SGHVS, FQNEAQ. The CDR3 DNA reads TGTGCCAGCAGCTTCCGACAGGGTAGCACCGGGGAGCTGTTTTTT. This encodes CASSFRQGSTGELFF.

The V and J genes are TRBV7-6 and TRBJ2-4; D unresolved. The CDR3 has 13 residues. Per germline, CDR1 SGHVS and CDR2 FNYEAQ. Deletions cut 6 bases from V and 6 bases from J, with 12 bases between. As DNA, the CDR3 is TGTGCCAGCAGTCCGACCTCGGGAAACATTCAGTACTTC. Translation: CASSPTSGNIQYF.

V and J are TRBV14 and TRBJ1-3, with 10 bases matching TRBD1. This CDR3 spans 15 amino acids. From germline, CDR1 is SGHDN and CDR2 FVKESK. J gave up 7 bases and V 0 bases, and 3 bases lay outside the gene matches. For the CDR3, the DNA is TGTGCCAGCAGCCAAGATGGGACAGGGGCGAACACCATATATTTT. Protein sequence: CASSQDGTGANTIYF. Supplemented by reference TRBV14 and TRBJ1-3, the full variable domain reads EAGVTQFPSHSVIEKGQTVTLRCDPISGHDNLYWYRRVMGKEIKFLLHFVKESKQDESGMPNNRFLAERTGGTYSTLKVQPAELEDSGVYFCASSQDGTGANTIYFGEGSWLTVV.

This chain uses TRBV20-1 with TRBJ2-1, with 7 bases aligning to TRBD1. Trimming at V came to 5 bases and at J to 8 bases, leaving 3 bases not matched to a gene. Germline assignment: CDR1 DFQATT and CDR2 SNEGSKA (reference sequence). The CDR3 extends over 11 amino acids. The CDR3 DNA follows: TGCAGTGCTTGGGACAGCCATGAGCAGTTCTTC. The encoded protein is CSAWDSHEQFF.

The rearrangement uses TRBV10-3 and TRBJ2-7; TRBD1 aligns across 7 bases. Trimming removed 0 bases from V and 1 base from J; junction bases left unmatched: 9. CDR1 is ENHRY, CDR2 SYGVKD, per germline. This CDR3 is 17 amino acids long. The CDR3 region is CAISESPRDSSSYEQYF. The CDR3 DNA sequence: TGTGCCATCAGTGAGTCGCCTCGGGACAGCTCTTCCTACGAGCAGTACTTC.

The chain recombines TRBV28 with TRBJ2-7, with 7 bases aligning to TRBD1. CDR3 length equals 14 residues. Germline V gene lookup returns CDR1 MDHEN and CDR2 SYDVKM. Unmatched junction bases numbered 5, after V lost 4 bases and J lost 2 bases. The CDR3 DNA reads as TGTGCCAGCAGTTCCGGGACAGTTACCTACGAGCAGTACTTC. Amino acid sequence: CASSSGTVTYEQYF.

Only a few counts were recorded for this clone. This chain joins TRBV29-1 and TRBJ2-7; D possibly corresponds to TRBD1 (5 bases). V was cut by 3 bases and J by 4 bases, with 10 bases left in between. The germline CDR1 and CDR2 sequences are SQVTM and ANQGSEA. The CDR3 is 12 residues long. DNA of the CDR3: TGCAGCGTTGAGGCAGACAGTTACGAGCAGTACTTC. Translation: CSVEADSYEQYF.

The rearrangement joins TRBV5-1 to TRBJ2-1; no clear D gene. This CDR3 spans 14 amino acids. Trimming removed 5 bases from V and 0 bases from J, with 9 bases in between. Germline V gene lookup returns CDR1 SGHRS and CDR2 YFSETQ. The CDR3 region has the DNA TGCGCCAGCAGTCGCGAGAGCTCCTACAATGAGCAGTTCTTC. It specifies CASSRESSYNEQFF.

The chain employs TRBV5-1 and TRBJ2-7; D possibly corresponds to TRBD2 (5 bases). The CDR3 consists of 14 residues. V was shortened by 5 bases and J by 1 base, with 13 bases between the two germline ends. Germline V gene data show CDR1 as SGHRS and CDR2 as YFSETQ. CDR3 protein: CASRALLDSYEQYF. As DNA, the CDR3 is TGCGCCAGCAGGGCCCTACTAGATTCCTACGAGCAGTACTTC.

V is TRBV2 and J is TRBJ1-5, with 10 bases lining up with TRBD1. The J segment lost 1 base and the V segment lost 4 bases, leaving 16 bases of the junction unmatched. In germline, CDR1 is SNHLY, CDR2 FYNNEI. CDR3 length: 20 amino acids. The CDR3 is CASSGYRDRGGFGSNQPQHF. The CDR3 region has the DNA TGTGCCAGCAGTGGATACCGGGACAGGGGTGGTTTCGGGAGCAATCAGCCCCAGCATTTT.

This clone has just a few counts. The chain employs TRBV28 and TRBJ2-7, with 12 bases that match TRBD1. Germline V gives CDR1 MDHEN, CDR2 SYDVKM. The trim removed 3 bases at V and 2 bases at J, leaving 5 bases unmatched. This CDR3 region has 16 residues. CDR3 region: CASSLGTGGDPYEQYF. The CDR3 DNA sequence: TGTGCCAGCAGTTTGGGGACAGGGGGCGATCCCTACGAGCAGTACTTC.

This clone was picked up a small number of times. V and J are TRBV2 and TRBJ2-2, with D perhaps TRBD1 (6 bases). Germline V lookup: CDR1 SNHLY, CDR2 FYNNEI. With 1 base removed from V and 3 bases from J, the gap between germline ends came to 9 bases. The CDR3 consists of 15 residues. The CDR3 protein is CASSEGQGYTGELFF. CDR3 sequence (DNA): TGTGCCAGCAGTGAAGGGCAGGGGTACACCGGGGAGCTGTTTTTT. Based on the CDR3 plus reference TRBV2 and TRBJ2-2, the full variable domain is EPEVTQTPSHQVTQMGQEVILRCVPISNHLYFYWYRQILGQKVEFLVSFYNNEISEKSEIFDDQFSVERPDGSNFTLKIRSTKLEDSAMYFCASSEGQGYTGELFFGEGSRLTVL.

Only one count was recorded for this clone. Its ends do not fully match the called genes, so a read error is possible. The V call is TRBV6-5, the J call TRBJ1-6; weak D call: TRBD1 (6 bases). The germline CDR1 and CDR2 sequences are MNHEY and SVGAGI. The CDR3 has 13 residues. In DNA, the CDR3 is TGTGCCAGCAAGCAGGGGATTAATTCACCCCTCAACTTT. Translating it yields CASKQGINSPLNF.

As for this clone: Given the absence of the conserved phenylalanine or tryptophan at the CDR3 end, a read error is likely. The chain has TRBV29-1 and TRBJ1-4; TRBD1 might be the D (5 bases). Trimming took 6 bases from V and 0 from J, leaving 17 bases between them. Germline-derived CDR1 and CDR2 are SQVTM and ANQGSEA. This CDR3 spans 16 amino acids. CDR3 region: CSVRFRGDATNEKLFL. DNA of the CDR3: TGCAGCGTCCGTTTTCGGGGGGATGCAACTAATGAAAAACTGTTTCTT.